These T cell receptor beta chains were read from a single sample in a study of shared clonotypes between healthy human individuals. Profiling relied on immunoSEQ multiplex PCR, and the TCRdb table lists in-frame clones only, not all of them. The sample yields about 2.4 million clones, approximately 94% seen once. The source material was naive CD4+ T cells sorted from blood. The receptors derive from a man between 18 and 35 years old in good health. The conserved cysteine and the conserved F or W are not part of the CDR3 here. Size tells how often a clone was seen (once, few, many) or the class of an expanded clone, and some rows leave it out.

len | abundance | v_gene | CDR3aa
13 | . | TRBV6-5 | ASSTGTSLYNEQF
12 | . | TRBV5-1 | ASSLTGTIYGYT
13 | . | TRBV19 | ASSMSATGVYEQY
15 | . | TRBV6-1 | ASSEIYRVSYNSPLH
13 | . | TRBV4-1 | ASSQEDRARHEQY
15 | . | TRBV19 | ASSLVGTFNTGNTIY
13 | . | TRBV7-6 | ATSRGGGNTDTQY
17 | . | TRBV5-1 | ASSPTTGALAGSYNEQF
13 | . | TRBV7-2 | ASSLQGAGNQPQH
13 | once | TRBV6-5 | ASRNLGPGNEKLF
12 | . | TRBV19 | ASSGTGFVQPQH
16 | . | TRBV9 | ASSPNPGLAAVTDTQY
12 | . | TRBV7-9 | ASSLLDYTGELF
13 | . | TRBV28 | ASSLLRQGNYGYT
12 | . | TRBV7-2 | ASSPGGGRNTIY
12 | . | TRBV11-2 | ASSPSGSSYEQY
13 | . | TRBV5-8 | ASSFGAGANTEAF
11 | . | TRBV6-5 | ASGDNSGNTIY
13 | once | TRBV5-6 | ASSFSGQLQETQY
11 | . | TRBV28 | AGSGGAQNRYT
12 | . | TRBV12-5 | ASGLSGEPAEQY
12 | . | TRBV27 | ASSFRTPGYGYT
15 | . | TRBV7-2 | ASSLNHRSERGYGYT
17 | . | TRBV4-1 | ASSQDQSLTGTGNNEQF
15 | . | TRBV4-1 | ASSQSRRTTSNQPQH
10 | . | TRBV29-1 | SVDGGSNEQY
13 | . | TRBV6-1 | ASSPGGRPTDTQY
12 | . | TRBV6-4 | ASRQGANADTQY
12 | . | TRBV2 | ASSWGKGNQPQH
12 | once | TRBV7-6 | ASSLGLTTGELF
11 | . | TRBV6-5 | ASTPGRIYEQY
12 | . | TRBV29-1 | SAVGDRGSETQY
12 | . | TRBV19 | ASRWTIGTGELF
12 | . | TRBV7-9 | ASSFLTANEKLF
14 | . | TRBV6-1 | ASSELGAQPGQPQH
9 | . | TRBV20-1 | SAGTGLEQY